A selection of T cell receptor beta chains follows, all from one sample in a study of blood T cells in healthy people across ages. Via MiXCR, TCRdb re-called the 5' RACE reads, giving one row per CDR3 protein. The sample has around 650,000 distinct CDR3 sequences, over 40% seen once. Sequencing used blood. These receptors were obtained from an older man in good health. Each CDR3 is given with its conserved first and last residue. The D gene is left open where the match is weak. A clone size is listed for some rows: how often the clone was seen (once, few, many), or a class if it is expanded.

TRBJ2-5,few,NA,TRBV2,CASSEREGWETQYF,TGTGCCAGCAGCGAGAGGGAAGGTTGGGAGACCCAGTACTTC
TRBJ2-3,NA,NA,TRBV2,CASSDSPRTLSTDTQYF,TGTGCCAGCAGTGATTCCCCCAGGACCCTCAGCACAGATACGCAGTATTTT
TRBJ1-2,few,NA,TRBV7-9,CASRQSGYYGYTF,TGTGCCAGCCGACAGAGCGGTTACTATGGCTACACCTTC
TRBJ2-1,NA,NA,TRBV2,CASGETPDYYNEQFF,TGTGCCAGCGGGGAAACCCCGGACTACTACAATGAGCAGTTCTTC
TRBJ2-7,few,NA,TRBV28,CASSGQGAGDSHEQYF,TGTGCCAGCAGCGGACAGGGAGCGGGAGACAGCCACGAGCAGTACTTC
TRBJ2-7,few,NA,TRBV12-5,CASGFSARAEQYF,TGTGCTAGTGGTTTCTCGGCACGTGCCGAGCAGTACTTC
TRBJ1-2,few,NA,TRBV10-2,CASSQTDFYGYTF,TGCGCCAGCAGCCAGACAGACTTCTATGGCTACACCTTC
TRBJ1-1,many,NA,TRBV29-1,CSTLDGSKAFF,TGCAGCACCCTTGACGGTTCGAAAGCTTTCTTT
TRBJ2-1,NA,TRBD2,TRBV20-1,CSAETSGGFQETQFF,TGCAGTGCGGAGACTAGCGGGGGGTTCCAAGAGACCCAGTTCTTC
TRBJ2-1,few,NA,TRBV28,CASSFGRNEQFF,TGTGCCAGCAGTTTTGGGAGAAATGAGCAGTTCTTC
TRBJ2-3,NA,NA,TRBV5-1,CASSTDVRDTQYF,TGCGCCAGCAGTACGGACGTCCGGGATACGCAGTATTTT
TRBJ1-2,many,NA,TRBV7-2,CASSSALTNYGYTF,TGTGCCAGCAGCTCCGCGCTAACTAACTATGGCTACACCTTC
TRBJ2-3,NA,TRBD2,TRBV7-9,CASSQQRGGSDTQYF,TGTGCCAGCAGCCAGCAGCGGGGGGGTTCAGATACGCAGTATTTT
TRBJ2-7,NA,NA,TRBV7-2,CASSLRDGPYEQYF,TGTGCCAGCAGCTTACGGGACGGTCCCTACGAGCAGTACTTC
TRBJ2-5,few,NA,TRBV27,CASSSVGATQYF,TGTGCCAGCAGTTCAGTCGGTGCGACCCAGTACTTC
TRBJ2-1,NA,TRBD2,TRBV7-2,CASSPWGGRAGNEQFF,TGTGCCAGCAGCCCTTGGGGCGGGAGGGCCGGGAATGAGCAGTTCTTC
TRBJ1-5,NA,NA,TRBV20-1,CSTKGGFSNQPQHF,TGCAGTACGAAGGGGGGGTTCAGCAATCAGCCCCAGCATTTT
TRBJ2-1,few,NA,TRBV7-2,CASSSRVILNNEQFF,TGTGCCAGCAGCTCCAGGGTCATCCTAAACAATGAGCAGTTCTTC
TRBJ2-5,few,TRBD1,TRBV7-2,CASSLSTGESTQYF,TGTGCCAGCAGCTTATCCACAGGGGAAAGTACCCAGTACTTC
TRBJ2-1,NA,NA,TRBV5-4,CASSLDQFDEQFF,TGTGCCAGCAGCTTGGATCAGTTCGATGAGCAGTTCTTC
TRBJ2-1,NA,NA,TRBV2,CVSSERVSGNNEQFF,TGTGTCAGCAGTGAAAGGGTTTCTGGAAACAATGAGCAGTTCTTC
TRBJ2-7,many,NA,TRBV12-3/TRBV12-4,CASSLIATQISSYEQYF,TGTGCCAGCAGTTTAATAGCGACCCAGATTAGCTCCTACGAGCAGTACTTC
TRBJ2-5,NA,NA,TRBV15,CATSRDRGNQETQYF,TGTGCCACCAGCAGAGATCGCGGTAACCAAGAGACCCAGTACTTC
TRBJ2-7,NA,TRBD2,TRBV20-1,CSAARPSGKSEQYF,TGCAGTGCGGCCAGGCCTAGCGGGAAATCCGAGCAGTACTTC
TRBJ1-5,NA,TRBD1,TRBV12-3/TRBV12-4,CASSTQGTGSNQPQHF,TGTGCCAGCAGTACACAGGGGACTGGTAGCAATCAGCCCCAGCATTTT
TRBJ2-5,NA,TRBD1,TRBV7-3,CASSPDRAETQYF,TGTGCCAGCAGCCCGGACAGGGCAGAGACCCAGTACTTC
TRBJ1-2,NA,NA,TRBV3-1,CASSQQATNYGYTF,TGTGCCAGCAGCCAACAGGCTACTAACTATGGCTACACCTTC
TRBJ1-6,NA,NA,TRBV20-1,CSARGLLGARDSPLHF,TGCAGTGCTAGGGGTTTGTTGGGGGCTCGGGATTCACCCCTCCACTTT
TRBJ2-7,few,TRBD1,TRBV29-1,CSVGDRDYEQYF,TGCAGCGTTGGGGACAGGGACTACGAGCAGTACTTC
TRBJ2-5,NA,TRBD2,TRBV7-2,CASSLDLAALGETQYF,TGTGCCAGCAGCTTGGACCTAGCGGCTCTAGGTGAGACCCAGTACTTC
TRBJ1-6,NA,TRBD1,TRBV5-1,CASSLTGENSPLHF,TGCGCCAGCAGCTTAACAGGGGAGAATTCACCCCTCCACTTT
TRBJ1-5,NA,NA,TRBV21-1,CARGWFKGNQPQHF,TGTGCCAGGGGTTGGTTCAAAGGCAATCAGCCCCAGCATTTT
TRBJ1-2,NA,NA,TRBV27,CASSSKISPGSGGYTF,TGTGCCAGCAGCTCGAAAATTTCCCCTGGTTCTGGGGGCTACACCTTC
TRBJ2-2,few,NA,TRBV5-1,CASSLGDTGELFF,TGCGCCAGCAGCTTGGGGGACACCGGGGAGCTGTTTTTT
TRBJ2-3,many,NA,TRBV7-3,CASSPEGLVQYF,TGTGCCAGCAGCCCGGAGGGGTTAGTGCAGTATTTT
TRBJ2-7,few,TRBD2,TRBV5-1,CASSGAGTSGYEQYF,TGCGCCAGCAGCGGGGCCGGGACTAGTGGGTACGAGCAGTACTTC
TRBJ1-2,NA,NA,TRBV14,CASSPRANYGYTF,TGTGCCAGCAGCCCCAGGGCTAACTATGGCTACACCTTC
TRBJ2-1,few,TRBD2,TRBV5-5,CASSSRLAGGVSSYNEQFF,TGTGCCAGCAGCTCACGACTAGCGGGAGGAGTCTCCTCCTACAATGAGCAGTTCTTC
TRBJ1-2,few,NA,TRBV6-4,CASSDSLTSYGYTF,TGTGCCAGCAGTGACTCTTTGACTTCATATGGCTACACCTTC